The clone carrying this T cell receptor beta chain was picked up a small number of times. This entry is derived from a study of early T cells in non-severe SARS-CoV-2 infection. Across the study: Alpha and beta chains were unpaired, from unsorted whole-blood bulk RNA.

TCRdb recomputed calls from the 5' RACE reads with MiXCR, one row per CDR3 protein. The data contain roughly 66,000 distinct CDR3 sequences, roughly 9% of them singletons. The sample taken for sequencing was whole blood. The TCR originated in an adult who was a healthcare worker with PCR-confirmed SARS-CoV-2 infection or an uninfected control (not recorded which).

CDR3 residues: CASSQNRDTAREGAQGETQYF. DNA of the CDR3: TGTGCCAGCAGTCAGAACCGGGACACAGCACGGGAGGGTGCCCAGGGGGAGACCCAGTACTTC. This chain links TRBV6-5 with TRBJ2-5, with TRBD2 matching over 8 bases. Losses at the gene ends were 5 bases for V and 5 bases for J; bases not matched to a gene: 28. Germline loops: CDR1 MNHEY, CDR2 SVGAGI. CDR3 size: 21 residues.